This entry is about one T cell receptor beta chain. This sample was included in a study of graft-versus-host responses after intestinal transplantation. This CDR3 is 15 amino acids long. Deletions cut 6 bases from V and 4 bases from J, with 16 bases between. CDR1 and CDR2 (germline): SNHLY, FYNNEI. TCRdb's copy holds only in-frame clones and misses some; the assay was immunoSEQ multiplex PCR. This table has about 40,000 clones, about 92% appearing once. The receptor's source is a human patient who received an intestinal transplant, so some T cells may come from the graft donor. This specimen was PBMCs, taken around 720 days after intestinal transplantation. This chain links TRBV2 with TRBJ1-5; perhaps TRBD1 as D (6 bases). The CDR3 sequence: CASSVGRGPNQPQHF. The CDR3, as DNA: TGTGCCAGCAGCGTAGGCAGGGGCCCAAATCAGCCCCAGCATTTT.